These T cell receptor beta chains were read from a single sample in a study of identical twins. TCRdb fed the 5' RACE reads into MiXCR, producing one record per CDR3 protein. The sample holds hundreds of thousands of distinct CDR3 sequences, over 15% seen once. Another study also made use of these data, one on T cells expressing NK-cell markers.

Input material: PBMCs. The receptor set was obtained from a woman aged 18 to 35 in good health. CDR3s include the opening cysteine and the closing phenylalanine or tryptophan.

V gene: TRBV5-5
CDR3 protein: CASGGLSGANVLTF

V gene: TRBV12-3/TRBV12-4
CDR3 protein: CASIQRGGYTF

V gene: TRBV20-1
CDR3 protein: CSARDGNQPQHF

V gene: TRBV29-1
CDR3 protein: CSVLGVYTGELFF

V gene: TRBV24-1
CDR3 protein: CATSHPAASGNEQFF

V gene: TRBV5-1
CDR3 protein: CASSLSGISGRETQYF

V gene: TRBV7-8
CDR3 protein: CASSHLSREQFF

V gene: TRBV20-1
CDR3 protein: CSARGDTDTQYF

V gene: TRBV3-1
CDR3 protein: CASSQLSGRTQETQYF

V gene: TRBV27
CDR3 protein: CASSLSVAGGEETQYF

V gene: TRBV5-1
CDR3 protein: CASRKDLVQETQYF

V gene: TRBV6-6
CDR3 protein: CASSSYTNEQFF

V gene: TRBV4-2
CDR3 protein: CASSQALQLGDTQYF

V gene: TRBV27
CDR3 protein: CASSLRSRTDTQYF

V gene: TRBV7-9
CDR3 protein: CASSLGERLNEQFF

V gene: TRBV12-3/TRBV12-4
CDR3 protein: CASSLGGPQPQHF

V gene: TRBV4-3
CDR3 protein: CASSQDRVSGTSYEQYF

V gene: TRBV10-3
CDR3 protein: CAISEDRAFSYNEQFF

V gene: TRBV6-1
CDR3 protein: CASSLLDEGYEQYF

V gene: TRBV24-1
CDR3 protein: CATSDTSGASTDTQYF

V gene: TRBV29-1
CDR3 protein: CSVYGTSGGYNEQFF

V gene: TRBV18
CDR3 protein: CASSPLPTASHNDAGELFF

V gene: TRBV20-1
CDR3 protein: CSAPDRKTYNEQFF

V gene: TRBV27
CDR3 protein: CASSLGGGVAYEQYF

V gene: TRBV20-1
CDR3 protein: CSALPPRTSYEQYF

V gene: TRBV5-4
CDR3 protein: CASSRTSGGAGTDTQYF

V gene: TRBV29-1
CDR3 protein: CSVEDQEEGAFF

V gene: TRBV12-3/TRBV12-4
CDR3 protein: CASRISGGYEQYF

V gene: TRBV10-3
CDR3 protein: CAISDRTHEQYF

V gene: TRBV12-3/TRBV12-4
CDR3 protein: CASSVSTGYTEAFF

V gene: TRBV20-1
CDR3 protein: CSARGVKTDTQYF

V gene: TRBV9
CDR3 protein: CASSVRIGQGADEQYF

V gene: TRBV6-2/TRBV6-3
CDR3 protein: CASRWDGTYNEQFF

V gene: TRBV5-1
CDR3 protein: CASSLAPTAEAFF

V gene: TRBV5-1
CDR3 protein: CASSPGGENTGELFF

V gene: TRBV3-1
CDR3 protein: CASSQGRTGGHQPQHF

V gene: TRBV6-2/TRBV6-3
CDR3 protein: CASRLPIEGAVNQPQHF

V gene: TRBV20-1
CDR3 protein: CSVSLKGNQPQHF

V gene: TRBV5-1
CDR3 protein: CASSQGGFPTDTQYF

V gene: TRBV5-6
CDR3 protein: CASSFDRRQQYF

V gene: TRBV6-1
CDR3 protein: CASTPPGGTDTQYF

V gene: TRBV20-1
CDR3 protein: CSARDPGGNYGYTF

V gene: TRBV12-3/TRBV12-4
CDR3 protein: CASRPHTDTQYF

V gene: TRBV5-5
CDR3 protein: CASSSTGISQPQHF

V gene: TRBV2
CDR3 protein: CASGALTGEETQYF

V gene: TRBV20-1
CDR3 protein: CSARDPRPSNQPQHF

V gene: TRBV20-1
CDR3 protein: CSAAPLTYEQYF

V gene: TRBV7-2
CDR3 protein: CASSLGPGQYNEQFF

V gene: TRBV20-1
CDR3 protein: CSARGAGEGDGEQFF

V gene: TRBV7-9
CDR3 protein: CASTLEGGIDNEQFF

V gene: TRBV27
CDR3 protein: CASTNRDNYGYTF

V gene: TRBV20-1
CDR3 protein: CSALPGQGDTEAFF

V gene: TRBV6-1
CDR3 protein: CASTPRTNYNEQFF

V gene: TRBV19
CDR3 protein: CASSPTVLNEQFF

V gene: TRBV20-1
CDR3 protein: CSAGLGETQYF

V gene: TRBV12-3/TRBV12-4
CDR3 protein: CASSTGTTETQYF

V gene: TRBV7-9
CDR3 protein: CASTQGGTGNTGELFF